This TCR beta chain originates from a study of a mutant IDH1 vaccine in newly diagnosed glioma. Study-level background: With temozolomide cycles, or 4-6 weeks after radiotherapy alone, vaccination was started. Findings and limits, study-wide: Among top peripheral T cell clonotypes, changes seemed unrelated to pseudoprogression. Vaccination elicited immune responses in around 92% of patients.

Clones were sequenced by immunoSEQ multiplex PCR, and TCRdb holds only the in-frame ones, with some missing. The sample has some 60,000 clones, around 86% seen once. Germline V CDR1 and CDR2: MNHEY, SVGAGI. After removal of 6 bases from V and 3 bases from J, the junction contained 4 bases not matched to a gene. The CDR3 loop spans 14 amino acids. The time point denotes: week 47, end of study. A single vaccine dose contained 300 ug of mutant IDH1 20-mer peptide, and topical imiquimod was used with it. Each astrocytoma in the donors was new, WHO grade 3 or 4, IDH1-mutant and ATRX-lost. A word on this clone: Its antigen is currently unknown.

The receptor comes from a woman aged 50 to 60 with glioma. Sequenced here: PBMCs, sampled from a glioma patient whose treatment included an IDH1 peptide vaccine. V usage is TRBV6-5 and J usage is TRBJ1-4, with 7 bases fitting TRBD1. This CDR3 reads CASRETGPNEKLFF. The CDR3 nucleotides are TGTGCCAGCAGGGAGACAGGGCCTAATGAAAAACTGTTTTTT.